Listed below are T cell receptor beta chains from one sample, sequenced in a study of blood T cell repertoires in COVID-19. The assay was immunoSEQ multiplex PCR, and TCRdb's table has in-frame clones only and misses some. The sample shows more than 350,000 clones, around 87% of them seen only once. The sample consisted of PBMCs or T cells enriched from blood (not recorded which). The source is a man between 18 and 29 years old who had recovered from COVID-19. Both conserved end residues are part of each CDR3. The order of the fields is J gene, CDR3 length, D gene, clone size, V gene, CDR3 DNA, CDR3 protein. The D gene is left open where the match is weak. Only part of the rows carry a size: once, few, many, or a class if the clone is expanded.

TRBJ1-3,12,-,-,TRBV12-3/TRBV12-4,TGTGCCAGCAGACTAACCCTTAATGCCATATATTTT,CASRLTLNAIYF
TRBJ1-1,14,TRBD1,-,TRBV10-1,TGCGCCAGCAGTGGGACAGGGTTGGACACTGAAGCTTTCTTT,CASSGTGLDTEAFF
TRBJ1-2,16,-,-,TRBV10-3,TGTGCCATCAGTGAGCCCGGGACTCCGGCGGACAATGGCTACACCTTC,CAISEPGTPADNGYTF
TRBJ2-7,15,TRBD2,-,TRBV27,TGTGCCAGCAGTTTGAGTCTAGCGGGGGCATACGAGCAGTACTTC,CASSLSLAGAYEQYF
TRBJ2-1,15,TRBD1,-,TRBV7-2,TGTGCCAGCAGCCCAGGGACAGGGGTCTACAATGAGCAGTTCTTC,CASSPGTGVYNEQFF
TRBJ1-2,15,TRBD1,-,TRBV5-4,TGTGCCAGCAGCTTGGGTATCCGGGACAGGGCGGGCTACACCTTC,CASSLGIRDRAGYTF
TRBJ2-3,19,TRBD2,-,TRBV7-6,TGTGCCAGCAGCTCCCCCTCCCTAGCGGGGGACCGTAGCACAGATACGCAGTATTTT,CASSSPSLAGDRSTDTQYF
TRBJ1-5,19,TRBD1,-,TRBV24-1,TGTGCCACCAGTGATACCCGGGACAGGGGGCTCAATGGCAATCAGCCCCAGCATTTT,CATSDTRDRGLNGNQPQHF
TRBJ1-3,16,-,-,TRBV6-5,TGTGCCAGCAGTTACTCGAGACCGACACGGTTCGACACCATATATTTT,CASSYSRPTRFDTIYF
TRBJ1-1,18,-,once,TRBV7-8,TGTGCCAGCAGCTTCGGCGACAGATTTCGACCCGCGAACACTGAAGCTTTCTTT,CASSFGDRFRPANTEAFF
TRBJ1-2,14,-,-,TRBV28,TGTGCCAGCGGTGTTTCAGGGTTACCCTATGGCTACACCTTC,CASGVSGLPYGYTF
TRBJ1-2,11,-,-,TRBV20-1,TGCAGTGCCCCAGGCTCCTATGGCTACACCTTC,CSAPGSYGYTF
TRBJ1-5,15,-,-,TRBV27,TGTGCCAGCAGTCGTGGAACAGGCGACAATCAGCCCCAGCATTTT,CASSRGTGDNQPQHF
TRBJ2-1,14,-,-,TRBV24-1,TGTGCCACCAGTGACCCCGGAGGGAGCGATGAGCAGTTCTTC,CATSDPGGSDEQFF
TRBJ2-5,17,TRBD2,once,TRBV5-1,TGCGCCAGCATCCTAATACCGGGACTAGCGGGCCAAGAGACCCAGTACTTC,CASILIPGLAGQETQYF
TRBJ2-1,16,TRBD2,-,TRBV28,TGTGCCAGCAGTACTAGCGGGGGAAGCTCCTACAATGAGCAGTTCTTC,CASSTSGGSSYNEQFF
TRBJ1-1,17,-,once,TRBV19,TGTGCCAGTAGTATACTAGGAAGCGTCGGAAAGAACACTGAAGCTTTCTTT,CASSILGSVGKNTEAFF
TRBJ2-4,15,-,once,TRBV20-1,TGCAGTGCTAGTCTAGCATCGGGGGCCAAAAACATTCAGTACTTC,CSASLASGAKNIQYF
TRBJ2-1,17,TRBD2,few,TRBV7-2,TGTGCCAGCAGCTTAGCATATCTAGCGGGAGGCTACAATGAGCAGTTCTTC,CASSLAYLAGGYNEQFF
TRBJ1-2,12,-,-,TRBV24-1,TGTGCCACCAGTCAGCGGGCAGGGACTCTGACCTTC,CATSQRAGTLTF
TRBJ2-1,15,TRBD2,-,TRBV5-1,TGCGCCAGCAGCCAGCGGGAGCTTGAGACCAATGAGCAGTTCTTC,CASSQRELETNEQFF
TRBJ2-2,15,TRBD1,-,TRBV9,TGTGCCAGCAGCGTAAGACAGGGGGGCACCGGGGAGCTGTTTTTT,CASSVRQGGTGELFF
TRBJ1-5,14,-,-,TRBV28,TGTGCCAGCAGTTCCACTACGGGGAGTCAGCCCCAGCATTTT,CASSSTTGSQPQHF
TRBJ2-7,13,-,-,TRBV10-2,TGCGCCAGCAGGGAGGGGGCACCCTACGAGCAGTACTTC,CASREGAPYEQYF
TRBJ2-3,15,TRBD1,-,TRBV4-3,TGCGCCAGCAGCCAGGGACAGGGTTTGGCAGATACGCAGTATTTT,CASSQGQGLADTQYF
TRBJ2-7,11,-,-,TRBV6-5,TGTGCCAGCGGAGTGAACTACGAGCAGTACTTC,CASGVNYEQYF
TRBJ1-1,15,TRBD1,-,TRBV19,TGTGCCAGTAGTAGGACAGGGGGCCCGAACACTGAAGCTTTCTTT,CASSRTGGPNTEAFF
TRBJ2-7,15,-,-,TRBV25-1,TGTGCCACCGCGACGCCGGGAGATCGACCTTACGAGCAGTACTTC,CATATPGDRPYEQYF
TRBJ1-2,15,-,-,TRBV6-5,TGTGCCAGCACTAACTCACCCGGGGGACACTATGGCTACACCTTC,CASTNSPGGHYGYTF
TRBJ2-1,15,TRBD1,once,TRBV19,TGTGCCAGTAGGGACCTACAGGGGACCTACAATGAGCAGTTCTTC,CASRDLQGTYNEQFF
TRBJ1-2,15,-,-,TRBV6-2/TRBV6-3,TGTGCCAGCAGTTACTCGGCCAGGGGATGGGATGGCTACACCTTC,CASSYSARGWDGYTF
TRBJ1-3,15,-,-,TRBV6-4,TGTGCCAGCAGCGCGACAGGAGCTCCTGGAAACACCATATATTTT,CASSATGAPGNTIYF
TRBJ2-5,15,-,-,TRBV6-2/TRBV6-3,TGTGCCAGCAGTTACCCGACACCCGGTCTCGAGACCCAGTACTTC,CASSYPTPGLETQYF
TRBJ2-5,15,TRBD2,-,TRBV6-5,TGTGCCAGCAGGTCCGGGGCAGCGGGGGAAGAGACCCAGTACTTC,CASRSGAAGEETQYF
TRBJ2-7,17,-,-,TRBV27,TGTGCCAGCAGTTTATTAAGTCGGCGACGCCTAGACCACGAGCAGTACTTC,CASSLLSRRRLDHEQYF
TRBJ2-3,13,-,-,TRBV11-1,TGTGCCAGCAGCTTTCGTTCGGCAGATACGCAGTATTTT,CASSFRSADTQYF
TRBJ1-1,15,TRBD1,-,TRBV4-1,TGCGCCAGCAGCCAAGTCGACAGGGAAAGCGCTGAAGCTTTCTTT,CASSQVDRESAEAFF
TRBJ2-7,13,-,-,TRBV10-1,TGCGCCAGCCTACCACCTAGCTCCTACGAGCAGTACTTC,CASLPPSSYEQYF
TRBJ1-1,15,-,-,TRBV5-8,TGTGCCAGCCCGGAGGCACCCCGACTTGGCGCTGAAGCTTTCTTT,CASPEAPRLGAEAFF
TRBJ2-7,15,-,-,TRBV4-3,TGCGCCAGCAGCCCCCGATATAGCGGTGCCTACGAGCAGTACTTC,CASSPRYSGAYEQYF
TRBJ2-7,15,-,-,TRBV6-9,TGTGCCAGCAGTATCGGACAGGGAGGGATCGACGAGCAGTACTTC,CASSIGQGGIDEQYF
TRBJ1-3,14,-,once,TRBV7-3,TGTGCCAGCAGCCAGACAGGCGTCGGAAACACCATATATTTT,CASSQTGVGNTIYF